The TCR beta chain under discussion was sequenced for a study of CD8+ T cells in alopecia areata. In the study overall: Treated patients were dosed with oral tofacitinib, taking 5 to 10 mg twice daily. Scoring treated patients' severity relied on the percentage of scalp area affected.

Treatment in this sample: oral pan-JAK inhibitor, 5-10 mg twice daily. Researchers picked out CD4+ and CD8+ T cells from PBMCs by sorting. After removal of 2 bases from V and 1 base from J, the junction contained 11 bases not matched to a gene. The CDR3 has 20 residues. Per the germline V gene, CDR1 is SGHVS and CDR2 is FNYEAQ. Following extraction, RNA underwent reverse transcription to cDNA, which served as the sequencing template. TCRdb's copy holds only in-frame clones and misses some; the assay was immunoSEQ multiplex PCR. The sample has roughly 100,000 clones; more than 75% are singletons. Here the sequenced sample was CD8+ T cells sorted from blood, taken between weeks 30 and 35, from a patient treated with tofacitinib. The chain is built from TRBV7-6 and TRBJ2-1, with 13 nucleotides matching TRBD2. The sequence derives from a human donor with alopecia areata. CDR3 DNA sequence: TGTGCCAGCAGCTTAAGGGGACTAGCGGGATGGTGGTGGTCCTACAATGAGCAGTTCTTC. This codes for CASSLRGLAGWWWSYNEQFF.